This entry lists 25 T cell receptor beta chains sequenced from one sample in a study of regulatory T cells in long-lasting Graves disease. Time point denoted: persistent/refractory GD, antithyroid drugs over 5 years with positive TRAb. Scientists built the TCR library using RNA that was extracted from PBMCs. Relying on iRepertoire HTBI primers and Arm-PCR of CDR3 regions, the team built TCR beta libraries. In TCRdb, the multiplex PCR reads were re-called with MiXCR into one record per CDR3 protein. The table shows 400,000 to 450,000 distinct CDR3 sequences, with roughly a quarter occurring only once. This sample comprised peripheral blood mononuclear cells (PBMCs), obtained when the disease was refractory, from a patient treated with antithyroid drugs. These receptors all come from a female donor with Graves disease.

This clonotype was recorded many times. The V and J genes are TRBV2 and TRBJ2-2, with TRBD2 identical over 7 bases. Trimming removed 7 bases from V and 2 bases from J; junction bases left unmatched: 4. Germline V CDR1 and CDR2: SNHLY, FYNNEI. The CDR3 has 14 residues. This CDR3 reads CASKASGNTGELFF. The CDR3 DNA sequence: TGTGCCAGCAAAGCTAGCGGAAACACCGGGGAGCTGTTTTTT. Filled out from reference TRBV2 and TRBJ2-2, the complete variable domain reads EPEVTQTPSHQVTQMGQEVILRCVPISNHLYFYWYRQILGQKVEFLVSFYNNEISEKSEIFDDQFSVERPDGSNFTLKIRSTKLEDSAMYFCASKASGNTGELFFGEGSRLTVL.

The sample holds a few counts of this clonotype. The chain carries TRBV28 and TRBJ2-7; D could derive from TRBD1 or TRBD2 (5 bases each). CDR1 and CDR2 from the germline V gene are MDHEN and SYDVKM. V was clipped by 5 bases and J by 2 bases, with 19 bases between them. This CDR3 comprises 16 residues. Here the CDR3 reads CASSPGTYFTAYEQYF. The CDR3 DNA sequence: TGTGCCAGCAGTCCCGGGACCTACTTCACCGCCTACGAGCAGTACTTC.

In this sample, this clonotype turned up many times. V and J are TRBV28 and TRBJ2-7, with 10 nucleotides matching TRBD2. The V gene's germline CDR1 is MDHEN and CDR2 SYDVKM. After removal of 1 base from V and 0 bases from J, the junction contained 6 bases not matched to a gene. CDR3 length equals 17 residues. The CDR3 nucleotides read TGTGCCAGCAGTTTATTGTCGGCTAGCGGGAGCTCCTACGAGCAGTACTTC. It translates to CASSLLSASGSSYEQYF.

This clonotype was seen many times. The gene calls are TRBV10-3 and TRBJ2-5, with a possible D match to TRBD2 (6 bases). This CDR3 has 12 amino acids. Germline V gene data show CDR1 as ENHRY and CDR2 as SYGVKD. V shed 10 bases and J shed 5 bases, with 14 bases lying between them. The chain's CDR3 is CATGGGGETQYF. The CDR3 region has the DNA TGTGCCACCGGGGGAGGCGGGGAGACCCAGTACTTC.

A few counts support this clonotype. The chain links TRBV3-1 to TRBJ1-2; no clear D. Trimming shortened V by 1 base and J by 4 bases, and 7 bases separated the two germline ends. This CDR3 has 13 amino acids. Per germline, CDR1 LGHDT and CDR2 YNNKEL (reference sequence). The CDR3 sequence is CASSQVNSYGYTF. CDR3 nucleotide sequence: TGTGCCAGCAGCCAAGTTAACAGCTATGGCTACACCTTC.

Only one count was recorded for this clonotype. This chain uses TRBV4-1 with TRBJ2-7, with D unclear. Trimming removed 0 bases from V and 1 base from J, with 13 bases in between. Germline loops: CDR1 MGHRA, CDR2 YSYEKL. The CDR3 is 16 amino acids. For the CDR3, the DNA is TGCGCCAGCAGCCAAGACCCCCGGATCCAATCCTACGAGCAGTACTTC. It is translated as CASSQDPRIQSYEQYF.

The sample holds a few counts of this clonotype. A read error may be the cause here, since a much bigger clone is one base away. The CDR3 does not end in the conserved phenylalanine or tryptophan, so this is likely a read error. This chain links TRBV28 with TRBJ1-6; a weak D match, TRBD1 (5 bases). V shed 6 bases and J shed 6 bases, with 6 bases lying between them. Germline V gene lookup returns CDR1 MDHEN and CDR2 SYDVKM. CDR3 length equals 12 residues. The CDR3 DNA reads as TGTGCCAGCAGCCAGGGTAATTCACCCCTCCACTCT. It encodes CASSQGNSPLHS.

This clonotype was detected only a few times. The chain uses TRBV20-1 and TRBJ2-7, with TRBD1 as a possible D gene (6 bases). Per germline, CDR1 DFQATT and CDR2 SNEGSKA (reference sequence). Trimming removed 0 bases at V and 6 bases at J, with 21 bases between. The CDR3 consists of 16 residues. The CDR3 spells CSAREGAFQLGREQYF. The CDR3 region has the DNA TGCAGTGCTAGAGAGGGGGCCTTTCAATTGGGGCGCGAGCAGTACTTC.

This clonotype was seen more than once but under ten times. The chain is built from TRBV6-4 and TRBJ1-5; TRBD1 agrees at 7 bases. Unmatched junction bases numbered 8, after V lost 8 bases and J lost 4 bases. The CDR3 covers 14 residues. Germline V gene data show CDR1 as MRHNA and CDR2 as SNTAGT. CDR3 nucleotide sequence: TGTGCCAGCGGTAGTCCGGGACAGAATCAGCCCCAGCATTTT. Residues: CASGSPGQNQPQHF.

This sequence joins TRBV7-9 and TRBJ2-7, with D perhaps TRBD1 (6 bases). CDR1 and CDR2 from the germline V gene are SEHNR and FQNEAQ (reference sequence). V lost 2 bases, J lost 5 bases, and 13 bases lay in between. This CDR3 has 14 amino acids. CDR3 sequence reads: CASSLFSAGDEQYF. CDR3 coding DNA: TGTGCCAGCAGCTTATTCTCCGCAGGGGACGAGCAGTACTTC.

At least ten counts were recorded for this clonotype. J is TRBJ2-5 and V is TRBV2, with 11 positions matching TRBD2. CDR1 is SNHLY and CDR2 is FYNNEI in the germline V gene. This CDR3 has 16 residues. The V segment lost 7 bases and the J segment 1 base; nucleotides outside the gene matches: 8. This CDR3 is CASKRTGTSGQETQYF. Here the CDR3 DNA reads TGTGCCAGCAAACGGACCGGGACTAGCGGCCAAGAGACCCAGTACTTC.

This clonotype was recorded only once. The DNA of the CDR3 is TGTGCCACCAGTATCGGGACAGGTAGCACAGATACGCAGTATTTT. This sequence encodes CATSIGTGSTDTQYF. The V call is TRBV24-1, the J call TRBJ2-3; 8 bases are shared with TRBD1. The CDR3 contains 15 residues. V lost 6 bases to trimming and J lost 0 bases; unmatched junction nucleotides: 4. Germline V gene data show CDR1 as KGHDR and CDR2 as SFDVKD.

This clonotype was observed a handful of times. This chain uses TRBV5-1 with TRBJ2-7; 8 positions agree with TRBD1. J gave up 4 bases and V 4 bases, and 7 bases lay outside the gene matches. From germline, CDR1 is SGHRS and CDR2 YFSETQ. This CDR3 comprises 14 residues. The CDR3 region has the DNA TGCGCCAGCAGCGAGACAGGGGTGGCGTACGAGCAGTACTTC. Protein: CASSETGVAYEQYF. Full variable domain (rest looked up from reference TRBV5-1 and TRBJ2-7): KAGVTQTPRYLIKTRGQQVTLSCSPISGHRSVSWYQQTPGQGLQFLFEYFSETQRNKGNFPGRFSGRQFSNSRSEMNVSTLELGDSALYLCASSETGVAYEQYFGPGTRLTVT.

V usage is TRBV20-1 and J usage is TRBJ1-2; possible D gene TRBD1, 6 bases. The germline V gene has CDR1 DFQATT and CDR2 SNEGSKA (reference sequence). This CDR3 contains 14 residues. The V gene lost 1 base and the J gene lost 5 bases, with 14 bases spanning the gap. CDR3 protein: CSARGTGQGYGYTF. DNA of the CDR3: TGCAGTGCTAGAGGCACGGGGCAGGGGTATGGCTACACCTTC.

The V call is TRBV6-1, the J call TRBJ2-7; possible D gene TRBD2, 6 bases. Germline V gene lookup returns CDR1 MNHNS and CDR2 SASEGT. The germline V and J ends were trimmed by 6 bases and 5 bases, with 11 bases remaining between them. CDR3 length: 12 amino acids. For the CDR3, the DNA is TGTGCCAGCAGGGGAGGACTTGACGAGCAGTACTTC. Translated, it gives CASRGGLDEQYF.

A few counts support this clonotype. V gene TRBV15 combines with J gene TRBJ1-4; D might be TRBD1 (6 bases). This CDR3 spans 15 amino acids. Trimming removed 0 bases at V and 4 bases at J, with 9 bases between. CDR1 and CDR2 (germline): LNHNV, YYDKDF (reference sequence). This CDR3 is CATSRDLQGNEKLFF. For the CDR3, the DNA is TGTGCCACCAGCAGAGATCTACAGGGTAATGAAAAACTGTTTTTT. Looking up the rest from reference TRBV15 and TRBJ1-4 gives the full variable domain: DAMVIQNPRYQVTQFGKPVTLSCSQTLNHNVMYWYQQKSSQAPKLLFHYYDKDFNNEADTPDNFQSRRPNTSFCFLDIRSPGLGDTAMYLCATSRDLQGNEKLFFGSGTQLSVL.

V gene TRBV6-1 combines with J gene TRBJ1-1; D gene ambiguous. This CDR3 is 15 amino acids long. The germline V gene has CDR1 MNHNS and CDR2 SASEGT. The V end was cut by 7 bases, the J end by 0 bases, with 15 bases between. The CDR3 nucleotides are TGTGCCAGCACCACCGGTGACGGGATGAACACTGAAGCTTTCTTT. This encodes CASTTGDGMNTEAFF.

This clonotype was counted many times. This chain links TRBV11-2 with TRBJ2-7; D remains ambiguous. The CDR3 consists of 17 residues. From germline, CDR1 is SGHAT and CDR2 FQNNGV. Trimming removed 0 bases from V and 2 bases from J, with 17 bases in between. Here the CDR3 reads CASSLDGRAAQTYEQYF. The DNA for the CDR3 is TGTGCCAGCAGCTTAGATGGTCGGGCGGCGCAGACCTACGAGCAGTACTTC. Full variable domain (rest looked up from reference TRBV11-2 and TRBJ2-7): EAGVAQSPRYKIIEKRQSVAFWCNPISGHATLYWYQQILGQGPKLLIQFQNNGVVDDSQLPKDRFSAERLKGVDSTLKIQPAKLEDSAVYLCASSLDGRAAQTYEQYFGPGTRLTVT.

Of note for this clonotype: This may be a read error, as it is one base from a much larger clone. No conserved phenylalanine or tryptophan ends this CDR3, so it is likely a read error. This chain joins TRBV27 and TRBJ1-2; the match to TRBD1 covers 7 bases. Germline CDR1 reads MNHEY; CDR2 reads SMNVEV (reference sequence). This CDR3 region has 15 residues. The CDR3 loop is CAISPGQAANYGYTL. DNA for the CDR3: TGTGCCATCAGTCCAGGACAGGCGGCCAACTATGGCTACACCCTC.

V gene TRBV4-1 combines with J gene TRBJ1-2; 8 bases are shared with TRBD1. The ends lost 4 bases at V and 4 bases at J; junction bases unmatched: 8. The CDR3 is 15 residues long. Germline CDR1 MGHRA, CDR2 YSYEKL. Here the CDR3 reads CASSRSPTGAYGYTF. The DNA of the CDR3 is TGCGCCAGCAGCCGGTCCCCGACAGGGGCCTATGGCTACACCTTC.

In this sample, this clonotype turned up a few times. CDR3 loop: CAWSFQGFGEKLFF. CDR3 bases: TGTGCCTGGAGTTTCCAGGGATTTGGTGAAAAACTGTTTTTT. The chain has TRBV30 and TRBJ1-4, with D tentatively TRBD1 (5 bases). V was shortened by 2 bases and J by 7 bases, with 14 bases between the two germline ends. The CDR3 is 14 amino acids. The germline gives CDR1 GTSNPN, CDR2 SVGIG (reference sequence).

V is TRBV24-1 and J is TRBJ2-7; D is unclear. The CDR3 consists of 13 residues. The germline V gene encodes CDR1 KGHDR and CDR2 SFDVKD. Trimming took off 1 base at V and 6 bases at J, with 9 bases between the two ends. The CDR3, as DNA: TGTGCCACCAGTGATTTCCCGATCGGCGAGCAGTACTTC. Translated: CATSDFPIGEQYF.

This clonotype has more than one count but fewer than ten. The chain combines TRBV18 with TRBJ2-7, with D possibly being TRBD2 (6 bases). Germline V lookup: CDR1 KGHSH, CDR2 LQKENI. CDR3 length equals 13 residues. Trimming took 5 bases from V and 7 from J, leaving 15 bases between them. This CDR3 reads CASSNPGLPEQYF. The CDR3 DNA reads TGTGCCAGCTCAAACCCAGGACTACCTGAGCAGTACTTC.

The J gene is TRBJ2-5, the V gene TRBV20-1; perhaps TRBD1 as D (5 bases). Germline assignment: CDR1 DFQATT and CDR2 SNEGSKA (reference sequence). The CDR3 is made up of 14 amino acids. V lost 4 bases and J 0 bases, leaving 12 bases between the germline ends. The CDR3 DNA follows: TGCAGTGCTAACATCGACAGTCACCAAGAGACCCAGTACTTC. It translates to CSANIDSHQETQYF.

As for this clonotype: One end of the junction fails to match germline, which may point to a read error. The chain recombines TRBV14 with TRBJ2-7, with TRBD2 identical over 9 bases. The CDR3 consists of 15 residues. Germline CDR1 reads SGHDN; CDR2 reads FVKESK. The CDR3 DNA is TGTACCAGCTCAGCGATTAGCGGGAGTATCAACGAGCAGTACTTC. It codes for CTSSAISGSINEQYF.